The source of this T cell receptor beta chain is a study of shared clonotypes between healthy human individuals. The study, taken as a whole, reports: Naive subsets typically showed greater estimated richness than memory subsets.

The naive CD8 population came from CD45RO-negative cells selected for CCR7, without terminally differentiated effector memory CD45RA+ cells. Details on this clone: The antigen is unknown.

Measured with immunoSEQ multiplex PCR; TCRdb has only the in-frame clones, and not every one. The repertoire holds hundreds of thousands of clones, about 91% seen once, with 24% in the top ten. Specimen: naive CD8+ T cells sorted from blood. The clonotype originates from a man aged 25-40 years in good health.

The CDR3 is CASSLLLAGGFESSYNEQFF. In DNA form, the CDR3 reads TGTGCCAGCAGCCTCCTTTTAGCGGGAGGATTCGAAAGCTCCTACAATGAGCAGTTCTTC. The V and J genes are TRBV14 and TRBJ2-1; the match to TRBD2 covers 10 bases. V shed 4 bases, J shed 0 bases, and the junction held 15 bases outside the gene matches. The CDR3 length is 20 residues. The germline V gene has CDR1 SGHDN and CDR2 FVKESK.